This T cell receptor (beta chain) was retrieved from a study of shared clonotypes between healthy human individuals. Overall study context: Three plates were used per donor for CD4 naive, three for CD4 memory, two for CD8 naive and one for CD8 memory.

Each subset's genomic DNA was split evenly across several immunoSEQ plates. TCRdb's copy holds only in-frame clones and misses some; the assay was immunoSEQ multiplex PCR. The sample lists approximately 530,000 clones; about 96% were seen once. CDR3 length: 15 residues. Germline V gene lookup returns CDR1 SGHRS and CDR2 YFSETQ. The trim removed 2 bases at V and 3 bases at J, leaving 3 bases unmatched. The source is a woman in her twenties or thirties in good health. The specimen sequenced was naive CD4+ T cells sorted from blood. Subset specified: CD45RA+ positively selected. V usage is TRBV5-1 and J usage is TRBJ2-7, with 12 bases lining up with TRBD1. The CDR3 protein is CASSFRDRGLYEQYF. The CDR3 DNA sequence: TGCGCCAGCAGCTTCCGGGACAGGGGGCTCTACGAGCAGTACTTC.